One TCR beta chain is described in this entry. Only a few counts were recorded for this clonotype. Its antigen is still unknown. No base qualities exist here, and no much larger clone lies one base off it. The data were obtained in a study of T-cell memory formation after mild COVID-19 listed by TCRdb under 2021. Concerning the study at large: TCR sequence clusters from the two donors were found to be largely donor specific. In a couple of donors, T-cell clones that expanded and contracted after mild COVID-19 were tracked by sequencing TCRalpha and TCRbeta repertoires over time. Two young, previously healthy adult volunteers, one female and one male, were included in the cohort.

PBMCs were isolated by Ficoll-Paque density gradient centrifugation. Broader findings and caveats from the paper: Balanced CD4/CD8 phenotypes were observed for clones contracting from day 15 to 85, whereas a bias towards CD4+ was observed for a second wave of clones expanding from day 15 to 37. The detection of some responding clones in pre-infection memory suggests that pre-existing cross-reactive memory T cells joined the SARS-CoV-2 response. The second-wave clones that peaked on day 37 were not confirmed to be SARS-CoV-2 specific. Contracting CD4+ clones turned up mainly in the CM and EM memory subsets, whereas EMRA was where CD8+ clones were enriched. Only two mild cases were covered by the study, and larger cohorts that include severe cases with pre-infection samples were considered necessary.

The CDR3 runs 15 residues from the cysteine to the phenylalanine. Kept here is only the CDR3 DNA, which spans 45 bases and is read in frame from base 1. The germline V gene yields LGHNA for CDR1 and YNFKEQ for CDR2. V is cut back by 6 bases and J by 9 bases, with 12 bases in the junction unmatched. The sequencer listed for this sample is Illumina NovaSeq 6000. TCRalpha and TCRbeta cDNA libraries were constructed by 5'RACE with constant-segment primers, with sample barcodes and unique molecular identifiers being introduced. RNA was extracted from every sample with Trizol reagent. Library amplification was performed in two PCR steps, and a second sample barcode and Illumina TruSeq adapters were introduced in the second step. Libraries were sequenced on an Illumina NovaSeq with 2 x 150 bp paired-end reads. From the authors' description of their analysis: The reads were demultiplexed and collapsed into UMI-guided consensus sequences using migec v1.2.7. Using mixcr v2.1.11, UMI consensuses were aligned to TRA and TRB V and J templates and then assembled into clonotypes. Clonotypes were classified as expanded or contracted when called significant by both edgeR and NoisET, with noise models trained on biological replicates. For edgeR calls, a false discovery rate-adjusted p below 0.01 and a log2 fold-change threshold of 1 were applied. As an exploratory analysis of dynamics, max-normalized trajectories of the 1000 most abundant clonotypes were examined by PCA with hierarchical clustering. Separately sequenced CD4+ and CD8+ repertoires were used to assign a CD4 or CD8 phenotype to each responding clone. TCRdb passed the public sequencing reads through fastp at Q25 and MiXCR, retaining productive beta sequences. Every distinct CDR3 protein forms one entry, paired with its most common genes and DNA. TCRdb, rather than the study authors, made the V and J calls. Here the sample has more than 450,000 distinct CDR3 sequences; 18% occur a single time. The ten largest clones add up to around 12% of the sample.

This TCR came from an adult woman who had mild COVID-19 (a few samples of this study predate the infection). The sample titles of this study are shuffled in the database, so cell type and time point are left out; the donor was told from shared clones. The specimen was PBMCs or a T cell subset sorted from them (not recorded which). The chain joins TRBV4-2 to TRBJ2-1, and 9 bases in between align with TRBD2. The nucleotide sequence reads TGTGCCAGCAGGAGTAGGGCGGGAGGGGTCGCTGAGCAGTTCTTC. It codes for CASRSRAGGVAEQFF.